This T cell receptor (beta chain) was observed in a study of cytomegalovirus exposure and HLA in healthy donors. Note on this clone: The junction does not match germline at one end; this may be a read error.

The PCR used 60 Vbeta and 13 Jbeta primers. Profiling relied on immunoSEQ multiplex PCR, and the TCRdb table lists in-frame clones only, not all of them. The sample consists of 220,000 or so clones, about 75% of them appearing once. The CDR3 has 15 residues. Germline V gives CDR1 SEHNR, CDR2 FQNEAQ (reference sequence). J is TRBJ1-6 and V is TRBV7-9; TRBD1 aligns across 9 bases. The receptor was derived from a woman aged 30 to 39 in good health and CMV-seronegative. Sequencing was performed on PBMCs. CDR3 sequence (DNA): TGTTCCAGCAGCTTACAGGGGGCCCTGGGTTCACCCCTCCACTTT. It translates to CSSSLQGALGSPLHF.